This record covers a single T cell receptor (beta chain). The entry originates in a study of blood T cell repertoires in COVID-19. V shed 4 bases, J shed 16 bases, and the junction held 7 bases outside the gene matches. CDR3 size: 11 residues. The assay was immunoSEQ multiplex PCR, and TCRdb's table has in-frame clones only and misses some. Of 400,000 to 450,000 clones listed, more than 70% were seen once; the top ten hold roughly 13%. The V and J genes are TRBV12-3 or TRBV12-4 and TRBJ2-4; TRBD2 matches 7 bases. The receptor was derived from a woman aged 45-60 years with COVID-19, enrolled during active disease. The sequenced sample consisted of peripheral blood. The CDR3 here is CASSSGLLLYF. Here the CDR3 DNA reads TGTGCCAGCAGTTCGGGACTATTACTCTACTTC.